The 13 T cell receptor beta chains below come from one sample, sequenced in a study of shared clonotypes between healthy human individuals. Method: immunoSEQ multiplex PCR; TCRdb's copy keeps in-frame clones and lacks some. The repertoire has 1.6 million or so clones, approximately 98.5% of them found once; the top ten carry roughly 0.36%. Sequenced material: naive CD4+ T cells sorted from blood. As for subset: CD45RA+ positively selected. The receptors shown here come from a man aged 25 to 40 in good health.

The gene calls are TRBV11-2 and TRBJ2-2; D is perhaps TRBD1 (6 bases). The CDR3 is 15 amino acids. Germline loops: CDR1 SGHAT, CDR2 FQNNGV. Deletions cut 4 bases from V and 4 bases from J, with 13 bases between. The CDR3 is CASSSGTHSTGELFF. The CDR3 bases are TGTGCCAGCAGCTCCGGGACACACAGCACCGGGGAGCTGTTTTTT.

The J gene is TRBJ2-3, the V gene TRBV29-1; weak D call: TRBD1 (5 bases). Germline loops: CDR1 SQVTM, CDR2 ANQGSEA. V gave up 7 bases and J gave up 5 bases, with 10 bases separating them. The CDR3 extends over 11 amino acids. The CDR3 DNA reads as TGCAGCGGGACAAGAAAAGATACGCAGTATTTT. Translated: CSGTRKDTQYF.

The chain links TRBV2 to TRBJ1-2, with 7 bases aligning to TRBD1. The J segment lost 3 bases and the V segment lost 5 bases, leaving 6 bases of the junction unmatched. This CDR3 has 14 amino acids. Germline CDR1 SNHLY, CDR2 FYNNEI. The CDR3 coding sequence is TGTGCCAGCAGTTACGGGACAGCCTACTATGGCTACACCTTC. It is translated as CASSYGTAYYGYTF. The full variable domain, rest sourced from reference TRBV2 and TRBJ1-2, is EPEVTQTPSHQVTQMGQEVILRCVPISNHLYFYWYRQILGQKVEFLVSFYNNEISEKSEIFDDQFSVERPDGSNFTLKIRSTKLEDSAMYFCASSYGTAYYGYTFGSGTRLTVV.

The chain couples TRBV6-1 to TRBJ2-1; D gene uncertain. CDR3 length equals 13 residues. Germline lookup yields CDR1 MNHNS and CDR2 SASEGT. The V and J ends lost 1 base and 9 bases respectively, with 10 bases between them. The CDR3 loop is CASSEGLRGEQFF. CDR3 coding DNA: TGTGCCAGCAGTGAAGGACTTCGCGGTGAGCAGTTCTTC.

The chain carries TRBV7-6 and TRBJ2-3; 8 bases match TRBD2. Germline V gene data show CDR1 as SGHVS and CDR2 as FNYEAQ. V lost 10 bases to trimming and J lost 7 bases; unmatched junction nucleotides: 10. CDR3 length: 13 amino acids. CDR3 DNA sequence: TGTGCCAATAGCGGGAAGGCGGCACATACGCAGTATTTT. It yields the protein CANSGKAAHTQYF.

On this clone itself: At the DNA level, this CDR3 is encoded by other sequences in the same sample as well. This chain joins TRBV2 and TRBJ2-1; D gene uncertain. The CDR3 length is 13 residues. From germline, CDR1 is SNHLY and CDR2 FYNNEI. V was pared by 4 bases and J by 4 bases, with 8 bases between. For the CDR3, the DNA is TGTGCCAGCAGTGTTGGCGGATACAATGAGCAGTTCTTC. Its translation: CASSVGGYNEQFF.

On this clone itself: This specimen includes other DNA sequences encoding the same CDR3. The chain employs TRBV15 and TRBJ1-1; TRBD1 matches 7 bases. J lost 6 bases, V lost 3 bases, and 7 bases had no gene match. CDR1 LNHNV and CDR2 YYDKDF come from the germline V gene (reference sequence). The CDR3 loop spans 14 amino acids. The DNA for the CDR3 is TGTGCCACCAGCAGCAAACACAGGGGACCTGAAGCTTTCTTT. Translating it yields CATSSKHRGPEAFF. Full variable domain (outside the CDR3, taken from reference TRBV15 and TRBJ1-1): DAMVIQNPRYQVTQFGKPVTLSCSQTLNHNVMYWYQQKSSQAPKLLFHYYDKDFNNEADTPDNFQSRRPNTSFCFLDIRSPGLGDTAMYLCATSSKHRGPEAFFGQGTRLTVV.

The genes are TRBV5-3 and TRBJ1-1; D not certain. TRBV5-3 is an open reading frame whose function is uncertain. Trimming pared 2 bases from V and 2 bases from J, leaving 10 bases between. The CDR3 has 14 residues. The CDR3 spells CARSLTWNNTEAFF. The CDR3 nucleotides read TGTGCCAGAAGCTTAACGTGGAATAACACTGAAGCTTTCTTT.

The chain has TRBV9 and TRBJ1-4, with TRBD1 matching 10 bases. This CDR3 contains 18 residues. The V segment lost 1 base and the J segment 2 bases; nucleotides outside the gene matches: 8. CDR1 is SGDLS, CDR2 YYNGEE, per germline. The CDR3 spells CASSVSGQGVVTNEKLFF. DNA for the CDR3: TGTGCCAGCAGCGTAAGCGGACAGGGGGTGGTCACTAATGAAAAACTGTTTTTT.

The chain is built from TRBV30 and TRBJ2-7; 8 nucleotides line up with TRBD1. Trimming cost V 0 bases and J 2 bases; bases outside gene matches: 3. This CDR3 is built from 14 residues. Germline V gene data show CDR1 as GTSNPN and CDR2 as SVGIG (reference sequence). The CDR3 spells CAWSVGTGPYEQYF. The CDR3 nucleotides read TGTGCCTGGAGTGTAGGGACAGGTCCCTACGAGCAGTACTTC. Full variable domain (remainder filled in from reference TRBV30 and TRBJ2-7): SQTIHQWPATLVQPVGSPLSLECTVEGTSNPNLYWYRQAAGRGLQLLFYSVGIGQISSEVPQNLSASRPQDRQFILSSKKLLLSDSGFYLCAWSVGTGPYEQYFGPGTRLTVT.

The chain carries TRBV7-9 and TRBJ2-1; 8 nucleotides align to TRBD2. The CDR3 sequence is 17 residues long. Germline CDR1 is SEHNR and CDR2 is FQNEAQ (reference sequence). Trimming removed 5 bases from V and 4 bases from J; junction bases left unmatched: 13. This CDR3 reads CASSRENPGLVYNEQFF. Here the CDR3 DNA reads TGTGCCAGCAGCCGTGAGAACCCGGGACTAGTTTACAATGAGCAGTTCTTC.

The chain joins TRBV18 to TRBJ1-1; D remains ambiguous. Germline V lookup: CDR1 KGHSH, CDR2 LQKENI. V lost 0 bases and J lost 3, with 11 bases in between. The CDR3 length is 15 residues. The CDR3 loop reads CASSPPSNVDTEAFF. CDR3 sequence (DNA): TGTGCCAGCTCACCACCCTCTAATGTGGACACTGAAGCTTTCTTT.

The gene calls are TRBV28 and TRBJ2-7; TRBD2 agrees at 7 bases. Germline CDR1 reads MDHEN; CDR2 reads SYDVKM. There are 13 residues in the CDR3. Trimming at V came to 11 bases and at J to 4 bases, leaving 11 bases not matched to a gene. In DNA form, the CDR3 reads TGTGCCGGGGGGGGTAGCGGACGATACGAGCAGTACTTC. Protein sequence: CAGGGSGRYEQYF.